This paragraph reports one TCR beta chain. Antigen: not known. Assay: immunoSEQ multiplex PCR; the TCRdb copy retains only in-frame clones and omits some. The repertoire consists of tens of thousands of clones, with about nine tenths occurring once and the leading ten covering approximately 3.1%. The sample belongs to a study of cytotoxic CD8 clonotypes in ibrutinib-treated CLL. Study overall: Patient counts were approximately 12 relapsed/refractory, 15 treatment-naive and about 17 IGHV unmutated.

For TCR beta libraries, 1.5 to 2 micrograms of genomic DNA were obtained from cryopreserved PBMCs. Study observations and caveats: Rising at ibrutinib response, clonality subsequently fell back toward baseline at progression.

The J segment lost 9 bases and the V segment lost 6 bases, leaving 7 bases of the junction unmatched. This CDR3 has 13 residues. Germline CDR1 and CDR2: LNHDA and SQIVND (reference sequence). The receptor's source is a human donor with chronic lymphocytic leukemia. The chain has TRBV19 and TRBJ2-1; 8 nucleotides line up with TRBD2. The material was PBMCs, obtained after 12 months of ibrutinib treatment. Here the CDR3 reads CASRPTSAREQFF. The CDR3 coding sequence is TGTGCCAGTAGGCCGACTAGCGCGCGTGAGCAGTTCTTC. Drawing the rest from reference TRBV19 and TRBJ2-1, the complete variable domain is DGGITQSPKYLFRKEGQNVTLSCEQNLNHDAMYWYRQDPGQGLRLIYYSQIVNDFQKGDIAEGYSVSREKKESFPLTVTSAQKNPTAFYLCASRPTSAREQFFGPGTRLTVL.